A selection of T cell receptor beta chains follows, all from one sample in a study of T-cell memory formation after mild COVID-19. TCRdb re-called the 5' RACE reads with MiXCR, one entry per CDR3 protein. The sample consists of hundreds of thousands of distinct CDR3 sequences, more than 20% of them appearing once. Material: PBMCs or a T cell subset sorted from them (not recorded which). The receptors here all came from a man aged 18 to 30 who had mild COVID-19 (a few samples of this study predate the infection). Cell type and time point are not known. CDR3s include the opening cysteine and the closing phenylalanine or tryptophan. The D gene is left open where the match is weak. Where a row states a size, it is once, few, many or the class of an expanded clone; other rows omit it.

J | size | D | V | CDR3 | DNA
TRBJ2-5 | . | TRBD1 | TRBV6-5 | CASSSSDRGITETQYF | TGTGCCAGCAGTTCGTCGGACAGGGGGATAACGGAGACCCAGTACTTC
TRBJ2-5 | few | . | TRBV6-2/TRBV6-3 | CASSYEGRSGEETQYF | TGTGCCAGCAGTTACGAGGGCAGGTCGGGAGAGGAGACCCAGTACTTC
TRBJ1-1 | . | . | TRBV14 | CASSPRSSRTEAFF | TGTGCCAGCAGCCCCAGGTCCTCACGGACTGAAGCTTTCTTT
TRBJ2-2 | few | . | TRBV20-1 | CSARDPGTPNTGELFF | TGCAGTGCTAGAGATCCGGGGACTCCGAACACCGGGGAGCTGTTTTTT
TRBJ1-3 | few | TRBD1 | TRBV12-3/TRBV12-4 | CASGGGRGNTIYF | TGTGCCAGCGGAGGGGGCAGGGGAAACACCATATATTTT
TRBJ2-3 | . | TRBD2 | TRBV9 | CASSLEGLAGTTDTQYF | TGTGCCAGCAGCTTGGAGGGACTAGCGGGGACCACAGATACGCAGTATTTT
TRBJ1-1 | . | . | TRBV12-3/TRBV12-4 | CASSHEGGLEAFF | TGTGCCAGCAGCCACGAGGGGGGACTTGAAGCTTTCTTT
TRBJ2-2 | . | TRBD2 | TRBV20-1 | CSASSSGGDRTGELFF | TGCAGTGCTAGTTCTAGCGGGGGGGACCGCACCGGGGAGCTGTTTTTT
TRBJ1-4 | . | . | TRBV9 | CASSSGEKLFF | TGTGCCAGCAGCTCGGGGGAAAAACTGTTTTTT
TRBJ1-3 | . | TRBD1 | TRBV12-3/TRBV12-4 | CASSRAGGQGSGNTIYF | TGTGCCAGCAGCCGTGCAGGGGGCCAAGGCTCTGGAAACACCATATATTTT
TRBJ1-5 | few | . | TRBV18 | CASSPRGSMSQPQHF | TGTGCCAGCTCACCTCGAGGGTCCATGAGCCAGCCCCAGCATTTT
TRBJ2-5 | . | TRBD1 | TRBV6-6 | CASSYTAGGTETQYF | TGTGCCAGCAGTTATACCGCAGGGGGCACGGAGACCCAGTACTTC
TRBJ2-5 | . | . | TRBV24-1 | CATSDPGGSVGQETQYF | TGTGCCACCAGTGATCCTGGGGGCAGCGTGGGACAAGAGACCCAGTACTTC
TRBJ2-2 | . | . | TRBV2 | CASSSGPSNTGELFF | TGTGCCAGCAGTTCCGGGCCATCGAACACCGGGGAGCTGTTTTTT
TRBJ2-4 | . | . | TRBV20-1 | CSAPSWEVDIQYF | TGCAGTGCCCCCTCGTGGGAGGTAGACATTCAGTACTTC
TRBJ2-5 | few | TRBD2 | TRBV28 | CASRRGEARETQYF | TGTGCCAGCCGTCGGGGGGAGGCGAGGGAGACCCAGTACTTC
TRBJ2-5 | . | TRBD2 | TRBV12-3/TRBV12-4 | CASSSSSGGETQYF | TGTGCCAGCAGTTCCTCTAGCGGGGGAGAGACCCAGTACTTC
TRBJ2-3 | many | TRBD2 | TRBV7-9 | CARAGATDTQYF | TGTGCCAGAGCGGGGGCCACAGATACGCAGTATTTT
TRBJ2-1 | . | . | TRBV5-1 | CASSLVGSAEQFF | TGCGCCAGCAGCTTGGTCGGGAGTGCTGAGCAGTTCTTC
TRBJ2-3 | many | . | TRBV7-2 | CASSLSTDTQYF | TGTGCCAGTAGTCTATCAACAGATACGCAGTATTTT
TRBJ2-7 | . | . | TRBV7-2 | CASSLGGGGLNYEQYF | TGTGCCAGCAGCTTAGGGGGTGGAGGGCTAAACTACGAGCAGTACTTC
TRBJ2-2 | few | TRBD1 | TRBV7-9 | CASSRQGANTGELFF | TGTGCCAGCAGTCGACAGGGGGCGAACACCGGGGAGCTGTTTTTT
TRBJ1-1 | . | . | TRBV20-1 | CSASRGTEAFF | TGCAGTGCTAGCAGGGGCACTGAAGCTTTCTTT
TRBJ2-3 | many | TRBD2 | TRBV6-2/TRBV6-3 | CASSHSGGADTQYF | TGTGCCAGCAGTCATAGCGGGGGGGCAGATACGCAGTATTTT
TRBJ2-2 | few | . | TRBV29-1 | CSVFGRNTGELFF | TGCAGCGTTTTCGGTCGGAACACCGGGGAGCTGTTTTTT
TRBJ2-7 | few | TRBD2 | TRBV15 | CATRDGGYEQYF | TGTGCCACCAGGGACGGGGGGTACGAGCAGTACTTC
TRBJ2-5 | few | . | TRBV12-3/TRBV12-4 | CASSLRGKETQYF | TGTGCCAGCAGTTTAAGAGGAAAAGAGACCCAGTACTTC
TRBJ1-1 | . | TRBD1 | TRBV4-1 | CASSQGNRGNTEAFF | TGCGCCAGCAGCCAAGGGAACAGGGGGAACACTGAAGCTTTCTTT
TRBJ2-5 | . | . | TRBV11-3 | CASSLGQYLGETQYF | TGTGCCAGCAGCTTAGGCCAGTACCTCGGGGAGACCCAGTACTTC
TRBJ1-1 | few | . | TRBV20-1 | CSARGSTEAFF | TGCAGTGCTAGGGGAAGCACTGAAGCTTTCTTT
TRBJ1-2 | . | . | TRBV16 | CASSQPGLDYGYTF | TGTGCCAGCAGCCAACCTGGGCTGGACTATGGCTACACCTTC
TRBJ2-1 | . | . | TRBV6-2/TRBV6-3 | CASSYPARTVYNEQFF | TGTGCCAGCAGTTACCCCGCCCGGACAGTATACAATGAGCAGTTCTTC
TRBJ2-3 | . | . | TRBV7-9 | CASSSMLRGGSDTQYF | TGTGCCAGCAGTTCGATGTTAAGGGGGGGATCAGATACGCAGTATTTT
TRBJ1-2 | few | . | TRBV20-1 | CSAPAGTLNYGYTF | TGCAGTGCTCCGGCAGGGACACTTAACTATGGCTACACCTTC
TRBJ1-5 | . | . | TRBV4-3 | CASSQEPGARPQHF | TGCGCCAGCAGCCAGGAACCCGGGGCGAGGCCCCAGCATTTT
TRBJ2-3 | . | . | TRBV6-2/TRBV6-3 | CASSYFVDTQYF | TGTGCCAGCAGTTACTTTGTGGATACGCAGTATTTT
TRBJ1-1 | many | . | TRBV5-1 | CASSPTSQDTEAFF | TGCGCCAGCAGCCCTACTTCCCAGGACACTGAAGCTTTCTTT
TRBJ1-4 | . | . | TRBV28 | CASSSDRSTNEKLFF | TGTGCCAGCAGTTCGGACCGATCAACTAATGAAAAACTGTTTTTT
TRBJ2-3 | many | . | TRBV12-3/TRBV12-4 | CATGGGATQYF | TGTGCCACCGGTGGGGGAGCAACGCAGTATTTT
TRBJ2-7 | . | . | TRBV6-6 | CASTSSRDPAYEQYF | TGTGCCAGCACCTCCTCCCGGGACCCCGCCTACGAGCAGTACTTC
TRBJ2-5 | few | . | TRBV20-1 | CSATPGPRRGTQYF | TGCAGTGCTACCCCCGGGCCACGAAGGGGGACCCAGTACTTC
TRBJ1-1 | . | . | TRBV7-8 | CASTVSSNPLGTEAFF | TGTGCCAGCACCGTTTCCTCAAACCCGCTGGGCACTGAAGCTTTCTTT
TRBJ1-1 | . | . | TRBV4-3 | CASSHVTGQGTEAFF | TGCGCCAGCAGCCACGTTACGGGCCAGGGAACTGAAGCTTTCTTT
TRBJ1-6 | . | . | TRBV7-2 | CASSPLLMGQSPLHF | TGTGCCAGCAGCCCCCTCTTGATGGGCCAATCACCCCTCCACTTT
TRBJ1-5 | . | . | TRBV7-9 | CASSSTDYQPQHF | TGTGCCAGCAGCTCGACAGACTATCAGCCCCAGCATTTT
TRBJ2-1 | . | . | TRBV5-5 | CASSLGGASNEQFF | TGTGCCAGCAGCTTGGGGGGGGCTAGCAATGAGCAGTTCTTC
TRBJ2-7 | many | TRBD1 | TRBV11-2 | CASSSQGYEQYF | TGTGCCAGCAGCTCACAGGGGTACGAGCAGTACTTC
TRBJ2-3 | . | . | TRBV9 | CASSVGLVPSTDTQYF | TGTGCCAGCAGCGTAGGATTAGTTCCCAGCACAGATACGCAGTATTTT
TRBJ1-4 | few | . | TRBV5-4 | CASSYGQLNEKLFF | TGTGCCAGCAGCTATGGACAGCTGAATGAAAAACTGTTTTTT
TRBJ2-5 | few | . | TRBV4-3 | CASSQTQGPGETQYF | TGCGCCAGCAGCCAGACGCAGGGGCCGGGGGAGACCCAGTACTTC
TRBJ2-4 | . | . | TRBV20-1 | CSVIGGSKNIQYF | TGCAGTGTCATTGGGGGGTCCAAAAACATTCAGTACTTC
TRBJ2-3 | . | . | TRBV6-2/TRBV6-3 | CASSLGLTQYF | TGTGCCAGCAGCCTGGGACTTACGCAGTATTTT